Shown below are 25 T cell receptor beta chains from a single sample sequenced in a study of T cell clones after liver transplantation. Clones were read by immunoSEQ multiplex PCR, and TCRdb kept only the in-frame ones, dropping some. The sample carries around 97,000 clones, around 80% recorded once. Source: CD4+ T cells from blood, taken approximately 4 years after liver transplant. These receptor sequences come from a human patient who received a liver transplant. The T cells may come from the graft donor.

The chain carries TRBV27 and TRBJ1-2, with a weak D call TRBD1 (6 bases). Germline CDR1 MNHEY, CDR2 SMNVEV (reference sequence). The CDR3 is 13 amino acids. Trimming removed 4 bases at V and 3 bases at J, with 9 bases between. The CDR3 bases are TGTGCCAGCAGTTCACAGGGCTACTATGGCTACACCTTC. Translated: CASSSQGYYGYTF.

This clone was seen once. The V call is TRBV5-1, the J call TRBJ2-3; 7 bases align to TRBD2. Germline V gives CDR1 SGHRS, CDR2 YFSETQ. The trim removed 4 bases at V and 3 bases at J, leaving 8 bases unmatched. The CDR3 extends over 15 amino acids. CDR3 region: CASSPGGDRTDTQYF. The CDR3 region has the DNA TGCGCCAGCAGCCCTGGGGGGGATCGGACAGATACGCAGTATTTT.

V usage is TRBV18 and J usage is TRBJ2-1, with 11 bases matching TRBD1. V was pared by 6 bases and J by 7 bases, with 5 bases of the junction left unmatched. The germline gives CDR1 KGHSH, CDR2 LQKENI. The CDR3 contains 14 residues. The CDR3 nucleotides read TGTGCCAGCTCGCCGGACAGGGGGCGGAATGAGCAGTTCTTC. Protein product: CASSPDRGRNEQFF.

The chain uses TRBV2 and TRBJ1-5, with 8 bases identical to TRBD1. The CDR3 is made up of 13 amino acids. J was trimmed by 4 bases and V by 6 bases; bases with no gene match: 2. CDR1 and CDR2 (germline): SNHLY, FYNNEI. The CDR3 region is CASRGQENQPQHF. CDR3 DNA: TGTGCCAGCAGGGGACAGGAGAATCAGCCCCAGCATTTT. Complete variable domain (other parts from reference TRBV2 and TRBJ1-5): EPEVTQTPSHQVTQMGQEVILRCVPISNHLYFYWYRQILGQKVEFLVSFYNNEISEKSEIFDDQFSVERPDGSNFTLKIRSTKLEDSAMYFCASRGQENQPQHFGDGTRLSIL.

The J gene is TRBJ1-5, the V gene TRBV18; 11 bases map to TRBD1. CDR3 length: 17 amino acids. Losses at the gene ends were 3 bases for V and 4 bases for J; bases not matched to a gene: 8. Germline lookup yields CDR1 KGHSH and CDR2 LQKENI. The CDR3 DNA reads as TGTGCCAGCTCACCTTTCCCGGGACAGGGGGGAAATCAGCCCCAGCATTTT. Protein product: CASSPFPGQGGNQPQHF.

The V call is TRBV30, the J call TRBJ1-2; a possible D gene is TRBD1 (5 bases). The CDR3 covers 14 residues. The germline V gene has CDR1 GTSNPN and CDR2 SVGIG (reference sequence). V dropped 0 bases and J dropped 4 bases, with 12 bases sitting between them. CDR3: CAWSVPGGAYGYTF. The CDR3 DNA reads TGTGCCTGGAGTGTACCAGGCGGGGCCTATGGCTACACCTTC. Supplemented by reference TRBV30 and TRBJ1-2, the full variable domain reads SQTIHQWPATLVQPVGSPLSLECTVEGTSNPNLYWYRQAAGRGLQLLFYSVGIGQISSEVPQNLSASRPQDRQFILSSKKLLLSDSGFYLCAWSVPGGAYGYTFGSGTRLTVV.

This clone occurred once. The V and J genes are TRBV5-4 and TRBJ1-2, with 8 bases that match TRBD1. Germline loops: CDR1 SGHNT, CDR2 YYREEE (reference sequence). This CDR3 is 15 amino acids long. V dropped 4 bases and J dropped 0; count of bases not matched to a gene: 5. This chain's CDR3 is CASSEGQASNYGYTF. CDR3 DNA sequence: TGTGCCAGCAGCGAGGGACAGGCCTCTAACTATGGCTACACCTTC.

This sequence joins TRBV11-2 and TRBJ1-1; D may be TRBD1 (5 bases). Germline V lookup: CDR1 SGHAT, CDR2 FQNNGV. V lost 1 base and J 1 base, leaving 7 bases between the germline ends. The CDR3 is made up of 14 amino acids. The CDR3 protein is CASSLGQWNTEAFF. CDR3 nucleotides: TGTGCCAGCAGCTTAGGACAGTGGAACACTGAAGCTTTCTTT.

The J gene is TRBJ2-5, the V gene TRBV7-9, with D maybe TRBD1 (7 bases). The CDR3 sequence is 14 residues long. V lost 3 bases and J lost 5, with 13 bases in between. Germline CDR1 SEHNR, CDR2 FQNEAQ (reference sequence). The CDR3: CASSFPTGRETQYF. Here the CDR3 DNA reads TGTGCCAGCAGCTTCCCGACAGGGAGGGAGACCCAGTACTTC.

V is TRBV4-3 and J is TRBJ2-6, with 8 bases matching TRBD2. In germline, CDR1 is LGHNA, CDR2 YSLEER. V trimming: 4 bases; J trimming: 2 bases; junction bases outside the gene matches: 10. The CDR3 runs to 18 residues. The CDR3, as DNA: TGCGCCAGCAGCCTCGGGGTGAAGCGGGGGACTGGGGCCAACGTCCTGACTTTC. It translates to CASSLGVKRGTGANVLTF.

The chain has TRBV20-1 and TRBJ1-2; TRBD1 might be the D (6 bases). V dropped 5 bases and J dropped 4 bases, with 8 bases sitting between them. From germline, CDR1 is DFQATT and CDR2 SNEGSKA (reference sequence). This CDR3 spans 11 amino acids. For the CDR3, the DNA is TGCAGTGCTCGGACAGCCTATGGCTACACCTTC. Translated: CSARTAYGYTF.

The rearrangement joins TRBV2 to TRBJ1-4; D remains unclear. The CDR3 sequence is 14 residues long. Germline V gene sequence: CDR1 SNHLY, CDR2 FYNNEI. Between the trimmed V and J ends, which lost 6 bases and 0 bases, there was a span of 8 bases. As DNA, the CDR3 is TGTGCCAGCAGCGGACGTGCAACTAATGAAAAACTGTTTTTT. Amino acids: CASSGRATNEKLFF.

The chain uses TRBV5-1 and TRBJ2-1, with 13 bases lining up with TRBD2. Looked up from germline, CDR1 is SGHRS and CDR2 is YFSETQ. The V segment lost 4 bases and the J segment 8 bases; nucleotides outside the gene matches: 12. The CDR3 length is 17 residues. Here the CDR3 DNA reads TGCGCCAGCAGCGATCGGACTAGCGGGAGTCGGGTCGATGAGCAGTTCTTC. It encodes CASSDRTSGSRVDEQFF.

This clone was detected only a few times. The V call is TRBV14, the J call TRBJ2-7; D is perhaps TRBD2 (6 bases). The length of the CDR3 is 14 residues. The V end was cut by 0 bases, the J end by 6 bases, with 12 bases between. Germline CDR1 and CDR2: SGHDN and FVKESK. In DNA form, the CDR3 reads TGTGCCAGCAGCCAAGATCTAGGGCGGGGCGAGCAGTACTTC. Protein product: CASSQDLGRGEQYF.

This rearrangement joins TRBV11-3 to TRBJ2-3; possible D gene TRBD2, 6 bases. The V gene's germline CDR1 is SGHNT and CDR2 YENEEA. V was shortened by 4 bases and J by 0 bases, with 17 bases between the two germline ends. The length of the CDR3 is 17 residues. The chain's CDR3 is CASSYRGAGRSTDTQYF. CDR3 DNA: TGTGCCAGCAGCTATCGGGGTGCGGGGCGGAGCACAGATACGCAGTATTTT.

The CDR3 DNA follows: TGTGCCAGCAGTTACCCCCAAAGGGGCGTAAGCTCCTACGAGCAGTACTTC. It codes for CASSYPQRGVSSYEQYF. The chain recombines TRBV6-8 with TRBJ2-7, with a possible D match to TRBD1 (5 bases). The V end was cut by 2 bases, the J end by 0 bases, with 17 bases between. Germline V gene data show CDR1 as MNHGY and CDR2 as SAAAGT. This CDR3 is 17 amino acids long.

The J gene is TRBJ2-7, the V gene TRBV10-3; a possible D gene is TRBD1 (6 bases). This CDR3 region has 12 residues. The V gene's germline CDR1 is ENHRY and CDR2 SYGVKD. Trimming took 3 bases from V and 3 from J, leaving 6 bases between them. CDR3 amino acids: CAISDRGYEQYF. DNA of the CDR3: TGTGCCATCAGTGACAGGGGCTACGAGCAGTACTTC.

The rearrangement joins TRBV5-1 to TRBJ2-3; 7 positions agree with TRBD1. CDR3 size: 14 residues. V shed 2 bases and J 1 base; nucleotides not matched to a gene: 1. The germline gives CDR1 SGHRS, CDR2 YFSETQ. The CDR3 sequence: CASSFGQGTDTQYF. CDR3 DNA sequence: TGCGCCAGCAGCTTCGGACAGGGCACAGATACGCAGTATTTT.

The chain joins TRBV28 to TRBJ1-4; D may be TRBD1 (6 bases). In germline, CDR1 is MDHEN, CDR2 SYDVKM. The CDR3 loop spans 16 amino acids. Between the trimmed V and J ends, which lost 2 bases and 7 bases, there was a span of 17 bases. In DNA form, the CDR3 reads TGTGCCAGCAGTTTAGGAGGGGGGGGGTCTGGTGAAAAACTGTTTTTT. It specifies CASSLGGGGSGEKLFF.

The CDR3 sequence: CASRSGTGAYNEQFF. CDR3 coding DNA: TGTGCCAGCAGATCCGGGACAGGGGCCTACAATGAGCAGTTCTTC. This rearrangement joins TRBV7-6 to TRBJ2-1; TRBD1 aligns across 10 bases. V lost 6 bases and J lost 2; bases outside the gene matches: 4. Germline V CDR1 and CDR2: SGHVS, FNYEAQ. The CDR3 spans 15 residues.

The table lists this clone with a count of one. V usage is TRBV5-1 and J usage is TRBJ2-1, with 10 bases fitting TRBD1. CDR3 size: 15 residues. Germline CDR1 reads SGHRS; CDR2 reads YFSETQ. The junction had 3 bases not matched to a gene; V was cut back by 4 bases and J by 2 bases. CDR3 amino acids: CASSLTGGPYNEQFF. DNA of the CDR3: TGCGCCAGCAGCCTGACAGGGGGCCCCTACAATGAGCAGTTCTTC.

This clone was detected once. The CDR3 is CASSSRDRATEAFF. DNA for the CDR3: TGTGCCAGCAGCTCCCGGGACAGGGCGACTGAAGCTTTCTTT. The gene calls are TRBV7-2 and TRBJ1-1; 9 positions match TRBD1. The ends lost 4 bases at V and 5 bases at J; junction bases unmatched: 5. Germline V gene data show CDR1 as SGHTA and CDR2 as FQGNSA. The CDR3 is 14 amino acids. Together with reference TRBV7-2 and TRBJ1-1, the CDR3 gives the full variable domain: GAGVSQSPSNKVTEKGKDVELRCDPISGHTALYWYRQSLGQGLEFLIYFQGNSAPDKSGLPSDRFSAERTGGSVSTLTIQRTQQEDSAVYLCASSSRDRATEAFFGQGTRLTVV.

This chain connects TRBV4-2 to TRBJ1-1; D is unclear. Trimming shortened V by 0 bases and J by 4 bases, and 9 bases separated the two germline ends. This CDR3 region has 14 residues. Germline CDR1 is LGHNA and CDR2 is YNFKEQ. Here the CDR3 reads CASSQDRPLTEAFF. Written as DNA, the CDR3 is TGTGCCAGCAGCCAAGATAGGCCCCTCACTGAAGCTTTCTTT.

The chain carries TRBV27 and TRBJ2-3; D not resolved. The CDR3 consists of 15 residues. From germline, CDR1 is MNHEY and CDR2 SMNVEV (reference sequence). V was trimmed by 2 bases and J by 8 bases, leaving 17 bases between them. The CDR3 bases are TGTGCCAGCAGTTTAACCAGCGACCCGCCGGGTACGCAGTATTTT. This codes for CASSLTSDPPGTQYF.

CDR3 amino acids: CASSAFTGGARSTEAFF. Written as DNA, the CDR3 is TGCGCCAGCAGCGCGTTTACAGGGGGCGCGAGGAGTACTGAAGCTTTCTTT. The V gene is TRBV5-1, the J gene TRBJ1-1, with 9 bases aligning to TRBD1. Trimming removed 4 bases from V and 5 bases from J; junction bases left unmatched: 15. Germline V gives CDR1 SGHRS, CDR2 YFSETQ. The CDR3 has 17 residues.